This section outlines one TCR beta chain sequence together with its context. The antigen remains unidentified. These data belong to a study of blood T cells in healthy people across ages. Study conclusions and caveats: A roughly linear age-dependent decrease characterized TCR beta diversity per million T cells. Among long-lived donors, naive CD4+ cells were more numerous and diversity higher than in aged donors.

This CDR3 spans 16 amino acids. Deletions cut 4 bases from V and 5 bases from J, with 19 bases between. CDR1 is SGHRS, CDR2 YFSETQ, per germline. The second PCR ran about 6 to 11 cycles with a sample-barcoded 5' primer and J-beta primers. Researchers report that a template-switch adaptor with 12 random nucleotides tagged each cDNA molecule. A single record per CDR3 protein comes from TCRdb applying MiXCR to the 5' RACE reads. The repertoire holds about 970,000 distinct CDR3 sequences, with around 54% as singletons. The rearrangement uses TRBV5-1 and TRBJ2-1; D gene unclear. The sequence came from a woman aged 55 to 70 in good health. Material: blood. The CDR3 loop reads CASSTKVGVGHNEQFF. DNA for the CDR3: TGCGCCAGCAGCACCAAGGTAGGAGTGGGCCACAATGAGCAGTTCTTC. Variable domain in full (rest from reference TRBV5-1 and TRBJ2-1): KAGVTQTPRYLIKTRGQQVTLSCSPISGHRSVSWYQQTPGQGLQFLFEYFSETQRNKGNFPGRFSGRQFSNSRSEMNVSTLELGDSALYLCASSTKVGVGHNEQFFGPGTRLTVL.